This TCR beta chain was sequenced during a study of vaccination effects on CD4 cells after COVID-19 (dated by TCRdb to 2022 to 2024). Regarding the research as a whole: Post-vaccine samples across the study were collected a median of 72 days after the second dose, with a range of 14 to 241. The study compared SARS-CoV-2 spike-specific CD4+ TCR repertoires before and after mRNA vaccination in COVID-19 convalescent patients and infection-naive vaccine recipients. A total of approximately 9 COVID-19 convalescent patients and a handful of SARS-CoV-2-naive healthy vaccine recipients were included in the full study. Cultures from other donors in the study were sequenced using the Oncomine TCR Beta short-read assay on an Illumina iSeq 100. Study-wide findings and limitations: The study was limited by a small number of convalescent patients, and early post-infection timepoints were lacking. In healthy vaccine recipients, vaccine-induced clones were almost all SARS-CoV-2 mono-reactive, with only 1 of 255 cross-reactive with common cold coronaviruses. At late post-vaccination timepoints, both infection-induced and vaccine-induced clones showed marked clonal contraction, consistent with waning T cell responses.

In the ViraFEST assay, PBMC were stimulated with viral peptide pools, and TCR sequencing was then used to find antigen-specific CD4+ T cell clonotypes based on their expansion. After less than eleven days of culture, CD4+ T cells were isolated with the EasySep CD4+ T cell isolation kit. Each participant received two doses of an mRNA SARS-CoV-2 vaccine, either BNT162b2 or mRNA-1273. The absence of prior SARS-CoV-2 infection in healthy vaccine recipients was confirmed by negative nucleocapsid antibodies before and after vaccination. Each well held roughly 2 million PBMC cultured in IMDM containing about 5.5% human AB serum, 9.5 to 10 IU/ml IL-2 and gentamicin, along with 10 ug/ml peptides. Half of the culture medium was replaced with fresh IL-2-containing medium on days 3 and 7. Unless noted otherwise, every peptide stimulation condition was grown in triplicate wells. Using Ficoll-Paque Plus gradient centrifugation, PBMC were separated from whole blood and then either used fresh or cryopreserved at -140C. The overlapping peptide pools covered the spike proteins of SARS-CoV-2 as well as those of the common cold coronaviruses HCoV-NL63, HCoV-OC43 and HCoV-229E. The QIAamp micro DNA kit was used to extract genomic DNA from the cultured CD4+ T cells.

The CDR3 starts with the cysteine, ends with the phenylalanine, and has 13 residues. Only CDR3 DNA is held: 39 bases, read in frame from base 1. Relative to germline, V is 5 bases shorter and J is 5 bases shorter, with 11 bases between their ends. Via the germline V gene, CDR1 is KGHSH and CDR2 LQKENI. About this clone itself: Its antigen has not been determined. Base qualities are missing; no much larger clone stands one base away.

Receptor amplification or capture employed the immunoSEQ multiplex PCR assay. TCR beta CDR3 sequencing was performed on DNA from the cultured, isolated CD4+ T cells. The paper's processing steps were these. The analysis removed non-productive TCR sequences, trimmed reads to the CDR3 region, and retained only CDR3s that were 7 or more amino acids long. The MANAFEST web app was used to pick out antigen-specific clonotypes by comparing their expansion in peptide wells with that in reference cultures. To count as positive, a clone had to show expansion at FDR<0.05 compared with the reference and with all other wells, an odds ratio above 5, and a frequency above 0.1% in two replicate wells. Cross-reactive clonotypes were defined as significantly expanded in SARS-CoV-2 spike wells and in at least one common cold coronavirus spike condition. Levenshtein distance calculated with the stringdist R package was used to assess CDR3 similarity, and unrooted trees were constructed with ape in R 3.6.1. Drawn from immuneACCESS, this table holds only the in-frame rearrangements with V and J called that TCRdb kept. Clones are partly lost; checked studies trace under half to an unresolved V gene and leave the rest unexplained. From that table come the V and J calls and clone size; the DNA was used to work out D and trimming. The sample yields tens of thousands of clones; approximately 79% were counted once. Jointly, the top ten make up less than 6% of the sample.

The chain links TRBV18 with TRBJ2-3; the D gene assignment is ambiguous. The receptor comes from a human donor who received a COVID-19 vaccine. Some clones in this sample may be carry-over from other donors' samples. This specimen was CD4+ T cells from PBMCs cultured with SARS-CoV-2 spike peptides, taken after COVID-19 vaccination. The sample's cell subset or site label, decoded: SARS-CoV-2 spike overlapping peptide pool stimulation. Here is the DNA: TGTGCCAGCTCATCCCTCAGGAGAGATACGCAGTATTTT. Translated, it gives CASSSLRRDTQYF. The reference TRBV18 and TRBJ2-3 proteins fill in what lies around the CDR3, so the full variable domain reads NAGVMQNPRHLVRRRGQEARLRCSPMKGHSHVYWYRQLPEEGLKFMVYLQKENIIDESGMPKERFSAEFPKEGPSILRIQQVVRGDSAAYFCASSSLRRDTQYFGPGTRLTVL.